The entry that follows covers one T cell receptor beta chain sequence. This record belongs to a study of OX40 agonist ivuxolimab in advanced cancers. Assay used: immunoSEQ multiplex PCR; TCRdb lists only in-frame clones, some missing. The sample has about 48,000 clones, 80% to 85% seen once; the top ten hold 7.3%. CDR3 length: 11 residues. V lost 3 bases to trimming and J lost 8 bases, with 10 bases between them. The germline V gene has CDR1 SQVTM and CDR2 ANQGSEA. The source of this sequence is an adult with an advanced solid tumor such as melanoma, head and neck, liver or kidney cancer. The genes are TRBV29-1 and TRBJ1-2; unclear D gene. This sample comprised CD4+ or CD8+ T cells sorted from blood, obtained in a trial of the OX40 agonist ivuxolimab. The CDR3: CSVDPSDGYTF. CDR3 sequence (DNA): TGCAGCGTTGATCCATCCGACGGCTACACCTTC.